This T cell receptor beta chain appears in the sequencing data of a study of early T cells in non-severe SARS-CoV-2 infection. As for the study in general: Chains were not paired, and sequencing was done on bulk RNA from unsorted whole blood.

The germline gives CDR1 MNHNY, CDR2 SVGAGI (reference sequence). CDR3 length: 12 residues. Trimming removed 4 bases from V and 6 bases from J, with 9 bases in between. TCRdb redid the calling of the 5' RACE reads with MiXCR, one entry per CDR3 protein. The table has under 60,000 distinct CDR3 sequences, around 9.3% seen once. There are a few counts of this clonotype. The V and J genes are TRBV6-6 and TRBJ1-1, with D unclear. The sample was whole blood. This TCR came from an adult who was a healthcare worker with PCR-confirmed SARS-CoV-2 infection or an uninfected control (not recorded which). CDR3: CASSFLRAEAFF. Here the CDR3 DNA reads TGTGCCAGCAGTTTCTTGAGGGCTGAAGCTTTCTTT.